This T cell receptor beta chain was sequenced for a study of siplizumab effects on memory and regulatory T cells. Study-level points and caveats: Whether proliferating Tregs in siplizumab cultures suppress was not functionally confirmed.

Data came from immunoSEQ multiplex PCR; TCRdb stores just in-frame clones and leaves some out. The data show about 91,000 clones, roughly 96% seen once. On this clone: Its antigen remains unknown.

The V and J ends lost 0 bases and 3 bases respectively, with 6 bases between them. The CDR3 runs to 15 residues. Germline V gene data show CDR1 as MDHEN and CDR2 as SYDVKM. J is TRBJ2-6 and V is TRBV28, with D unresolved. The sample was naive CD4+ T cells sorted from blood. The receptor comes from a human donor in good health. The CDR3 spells CASSLWGSGANVLTF. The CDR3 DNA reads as TGTGCCAGCAGTTTATGGGGTAGTGGGGCCAACGTCCTGACTTTC.